This T cell receptor beta chain was identified during a study of beta chain features in type 1 diabetes. Overall study context: Patients and healthy donors were similar in age, gender and cell yields.

Expressed TCRB transcripts were sequenced because the isolated RNA had all been reverse transcribed beforehand. Here immunoSEQ multiplex PCR was the method, and the copy in TCRdb shows in-frame clones only, minus some. The profile shows 640,000 or so clones, roughly 12% of them singletons. Remarks on this clone: Its antigen is unidentified.

General observations from the study: A PCR bias possibly favoring shorter templates would apply equally to patients and controls. Naive, central memory and Treg TCRB repertoires appeared more alike in patients than in healthy donors. Shortening that was moderate but significant affected the TCRB CDR3s of Type 1 diabetes patients in all four CD4+ subsets.

The source is a man between 18 and 35 years old with type 1 diabetes. The material sequenced was naive CD4+ T cells from blood.

The CDR3 DNA follows: TGTGCCAGCAGCCTTGACACCAATCAGCCCCAGCATTTT. Its protein product is CASSLDTNQPQHF. The chain joins TRBV28 to TRBJ1-5, with D unclear. Germline V gene data show CDR1 as MDHEN and CDR2 as SYDVKM. The CDR3 has 13 amino acids. V lost 6 bases to trimming and J lost 3 bases, with 9 bases between them.